This TCR beta chain derives from a study of Ad26.COV2.S vaccination and SARS-CoV-2 variants. From germline, CDR1 is SGHVS and CDR2 FNYEAQ. CDR3 size: 15 residues. The ends were cut back, 5 bases at V and 8 bases at J, with 20 bases in the middle. Assay used: immunoSEQ multiplex PCR; TCRdb lists only in-frame clones, some missing. The data show 85,000 to 120,000 clones, around 80% seen once. The TCR originated in a human donor who had recovered from COVID-19. The chain couples TRBV7-6 to TRBJ2-3, with D unclear. This specimen was peripheral blood, taken after recovery from COVID-19. The CDR3 protein is CASSPDISLGVTQYF. The CDR3 region has the DNA TGTGCCAGCAGCCCGGATATATCACTTGGGGTTACGCAGTATTTT.